The 32 T cell receptor beta chains listed next were all sequenced from one sample in a study of CD4 T cells in relation to SARS-CoV-2 and coronaviruses (dated by TCRdb to about 2021). The receptor library was made with the immunoSEQ multiplex PCR assay. Imported from immuneACCESS, the table was reduced by TCRdb to in-frame sequences with V and J called. These copies leave out some clones; in studies compared against another copy, an unresolved V gene accounts for under half, and the cause of the remainder is not known. For this sample the table gives 24,000 or so clones, of which about 82% were detected only once. The leading ten clones occupy 20% to 25% of the sample. CD4+ T cells from unexposed donors were collected before the COVID-19 pandemic (2011-2018). After about 9 days of culture, CD4+ T cells were isolated with the EasySep CD4+ T cell isolation kit. The antigens these receptors bind are not known.

Sequencing was done on a sample of CD4+ T cells from PBMCs, cultured in vitro. All receptors come from a human donor in good health.

The chain uses TRBV5-1 and TRBJ2-7; D gene unclear. The V gene's germline CDR1 is SGHRS and CDR2 YFSETQ. With 4 bases removed from V and 4 bases from J, the gap between germline ends came to 6 bases. The CDR3 loop spans 11 amino acids. Written as DNA, the CDR3 is TGCGCCAGCAGCCTAGAGTACGAGCAGTACTTC. Translation gives CASSLEYEQYF.

The J gene is TRBJ1-5, the V gene TRBV5-1; D is undetermined. Per the germline V gene, CDR1 is SGHRS and CDR2 is YFSETQ. The CDR3 runs to 14 residues. The ends were cut back, 0 bases at V and 5 bases at J, with 9 bases in the middle. This CDR3 is CASSLGGKDQPQHF. DNA of the CDR3: TGCGCCAGCAGCTTGGGAGGGAAGGATCAGCCCCAGCATTTT.

This clone turned up a few times. The chain has TRBV7-2 and TRBJ1-5; 9 bases map to TRBD1. From germline, CDR1 is SGHTA and CDR2 FQGNSA. After removal of 4 bases from V and 0 bases from J, the junction contained 1 base not matched to a gene. The CDR3 totals 15 residues. Here the CDR3 reads CASSSGQGSNQPQHF. The CDR3 nucleotides are TGTGCCAGCAGCTCGGGACAGGGTAGCAATCAGCCCCAGCATTTT.

The chain combines TRBV9 with TRBJ2-3; D gene ambiguous. The CDR3 consists of 14 residues. Trimming shortened V by 2 bases and J by 4 bases, and 11 bases separated the two germline ends. Germline V gene lookup returns CDR1 SGDLS and CDR2 YYNGEE. The CDR3 sequence is CASSVRVGSDTQYF. CDR3 nucleotide sequence: TGTGCCAGCAGCGTGAGAGTGGGGTCAGATACGCAGTATTTT.

The chain joins TRBV7-8 to TRBJ1-1; D gene unclear. CDR3 length equals 14 residues. CDR1 and CDR2 (germline): SGHVS, FQNEAQ. The V end was cut by 3 bases, the J end by 2 bases, with 10 bases between. CDR3: CASSFEFGNTEAFF. The CDR3, as DNA: TGTGCCAGCAGCTTTGAGTTCGGTAACACTGAAGCTTTCTTT.

The chain carries TRBV6-5 and TRBJ2-6; D is undetermined. CDR1 MNHEY and CDR2 SVGAGI come from the germline V gene. The CDR3 is made up of 12 amino acids. Between the trimmed V and J ends, which lost 7 bases and 3 bases, there was a span of 4 bases. CDR3 in amino acids: CASNDGANVLTF. Here the CDR3 DNA reads TGTGCCAGCAACGATGGGGCCAACGTCCTGACTTTC.

J is TRBJ2-2 and V is TRBV6-5; TRBD1 matches 7 bases. The CDR3 loop spans 14 amino acids. Trimming cost V 6 bases and J 5 bases; bases outside gene matches: 6. Germline V gene sequence: CDR1 MNHEY, CDR2 SVGAGI. The CDR3 DNA reads TGTGCCAGCAGAGGGGGCGGTCAAACCGGGGAGCTGTTTTTT. Its translation is CASRGGGQTGELFF.

This chain joins TRBV7-9 and TRBJ2-5; the D gene could be TRBD1 or TRBD2 (6 bases each). The CDR3 sequence is 13 residues long. V lost 5 bases and J 5 bases, leaving 12 bases between the germline ends. CDR1 and CDR2 (germline): SEHNR, FQNEAQ (reference sequence). The CDR3 region is CASSQGRWETQYF. The CDR3 DNA sequence: TGTGCCAGCAGCCAGGGGAGGTGGGAGACCCAGTACTTC.

The sample holds one count of this clone. The rearrangement joins TRBV3-1 (or the pseudogene TRBV3-2) to TRBJ2-3; D is uncertain. The CDR3 extends over 13 amino acids. Trimming shortened V by 5 bases and J by 2 bases, and 8 bases separated the two germline ends. The germline CDR1 and CDR2 sequences are LGHDT and YNNKEL (reference sequence). In nucleotides, the CDR3 is TGTGCCAGCAGCAAACAAACCACAGATACGCAGTATTTT. Its protein product is CASSKQTTDTQYF.

This chain links TRBV4-1 with TRBJ2-2; 9 bases map to TRBD2. The V gene end was trimmed by 3 bases and the J gene end by 5 bases; junction bases not matched to a gene: 7. Germline V gene data show CDR1 as MGHRA and CDR2 as YSYEKL. CDR3 size: 16 residues. The CDR3 DNA sequence: TGCGCCAGCAGCCACAGCGGGAGGAGTGGGACCGGGGAGCTGTTTTTT. Protein sequence: CASSHSGRSGTGELFF.

The chain employs TRBV5-4 and TRBJ2-5; 9 bases are shared with TRBD1. Losses at the gene ends were 4 bases for V and 5 bases for J; bases not matched to a gene: 12. This CDR3 is 16 amino acids long. CDR1 SGHNT and CDR2 YYREEE come from the germline V gene (reference sequence). This CDR3 reads CASSPAPGQGPETQYF. The DNA of the CDR3 is TGTGCCAGCAGCCCGGCCCCGGGACAGGGCCCTGAGACCCAGTACTTC.

The chain combines TRBV4-1 with TRBJ1-1; no firm D call. This CDR3 spans 17 amino acids. Germline assignment: CDR1 MGHRA and CDR2 YSYEKL. V was shortened by 0 bases and J by 4 bases, with 18 bases between the two germline ends. For the CDR3, the DNA is TGCGCCAGCAGCCAAGATAGCTTGAGGGTTAGAAGCACTGAAGCTTTCTTT. This encodes CASSQDSLRVRSTEAFF.

The V call is TRBV6-2 or TRBV6-3, the J call TRBJ2-3, with 7 positions matching TRBD2. CDR1 is MNHEY, CDR2 SVGEGT, per germline. This CDR3 contains 14 residues. V shed 5 bases, J shed 2 bases, and the junction held 4 bases outside the gene matches. The CDR3 DNA is TGTGCCAGCAGTACCCGGGACTACACAGATACGCAGTATTTT. It yields the protein CASSTRDYTDTQYF.

The rearrangement joins TRBV7-9 to TRBJ1-5; 10 bases map to TRBD1. The CDR3 covers 17 residues. Germline V CDR1 and CDR2: SEHNR, FQNEAQ (reference sequence). Trimming removed 0 bases from V and 7 bases from J; junction bases left unmatched: 9. CDR3 residues: CASSLASGQGIGQPQHF. In DNA, the CDR3 is TGTGCCAGCAGCTTAGCATCGGGACAGGGGATCGGACAGCCCCAGCATTTT.

This clone has a handful of counts. The V and J genes are TRBV29-1 and TRBJ1-2; the D gene is possibly TRBD1 (5 bases). V lost 4 bases and J lost 4, with 10 bases in between. CDR3 size: 12 residues. Germline CDR1 is SQVTM and CDR2 is ANQGSEA. CDR3 protein: CSVARQTYGYTF. DNA for the CDR3: TGCAGCGTTGCCCGACAGACCTATGGCTACACCTTC.

This clone has a single count. The rearrangement uses TRBV6-5 and TRBJ1-6; D is ambiguous. Per the germline V gene, CDR1 is MNHEY and CDR2 is SVGAGI. This CDR3 spans 13 amino acids. V was shortened by 4 bases and J by 6 bases, with 7 bases between the two germline ends. The CDR3 nucleotides read TGTGCCAGCAGTTGGACCGGTAATTCACCCCTCCACTTT. Its translation is CASSWTGNSPLHF.

The J gene is TRBJ2-5, the V gene TRBV7-2; TRBD2 agrees at 10 bases. The CDR3 is 14 residues long. With 5 bases clipped from V and 5 bases from J, the junction kept 5 bases outside the gene matches. CDR1 and CDR2 (germline): SGHTA, FQGNSA. The CDR3 nucleotides are TGTGCCAGCAGCATGGGACTAGCGAGGGAGACCCAGTACTTC. It encodes CASSMGLARETQYF.

The chain joins TRBV10-3 to TRBJ1-5; D may be TRBD1 (6 bases). Germline assignment: CDR1 ENHRY and CDR2 SYGVKD. This CDR3 spans 17 amino acids. V dropped 2 bases and J dropped 2 bases, with 16 bases sitting between them. DNA of the CDR3: TGTGCCATCAGTGAGGCGGCAGGGGAGGTGGGCAATCAGCCCCAGCATTTT. This gives the protein CAISEAAGEVGNQPQHF.

The count of this clone is one. This rearrangement joins TRBV13 to TRBJ2-1, with D tentatively TRBD1 or TRBD2 (6 bases each). The germline V and J ends were trimmed by 7 bases and 1 base, with 23 bases remaining between them. This CDR3 is built from 18 residues. The germline gives CDR1 PRHDT, CDR2 FYEKMQ (reference sequence). CDR3 coding DNA: TGTGCCAGCATCAGAGGGGGTGGGACTCACAATTCCTACAATGAGCAGTTCTTC. Translation: CASIRGGGTHNSYNEQFF.

J is TRBJ2-1 and V is TRBV19; 13 bases align to TRBD2. The V gene end was trimmed by 7 bases and the J gene end by 15 bases; junction bases not matched to a gene: 9. This CDR3 has 13 amino acids. From germline, CDR1 is LNHDA and CDR2 SQIVND (reference sequence). CDR3 protein: CASTRTSGRQLFF. CDR3 in DNA: TGTGCCAGTACCCGGACTAGCGGGAGACAGTTGTTCTTC.

This clone was seen a few times. The rearrangement links TRBV7-2 to TRBJ2-7; TRBD1 matches 8 bases. The trim removed 5 bases at V and 2 bases at J, leaving 5 bases unmatched. Germline loops: CDR1 SGHTA, CDR2 FQGNSA. The CDR3 totals 14 residues. For the CDR3, the DNA is TGTGCCAGCAGCCTGAACAGGGGGGCCTACGAGCAGTACTTC. Translating gives CASSLNRGAYEQYF. Full variable domain (outside the CDR3, taken from reference TRBV7-2 and TRBJ2-7): GAGVSQSPSNKVTEKGKDVELRCDPISGHTALYWYRQSLGQGLEFLIYFQGNSAPDKSGLPSDRFSAERTGGSVSTLTIQRTQQEDSAVYLCASSLNRGAYEQYFGPGTRLTVT.

This chain uses TRBV5-1 with TRBJ2-7; 10 nucleotides match TRBD2. CDR1 is SGHRS and CDR2 is YFSETQ in the germline V gene. Trimming cost V 4 bases and J 3 bases; bases outside gene matches: 4. This CDR3 is built from 14 residues. CDR3 in amino acids: CASSTGLADYEQYF. CDR3 nucleotide sequence: TGCGCCAGCAGCACCGGACTAGCGGACTACGAGCAGTACTTC.

The V call is TRBV11-2, the J call TRBJ2-2, with no clear D. The germline gives CDR1 SGHAT, CDR2 FQNNGV. V gave up 5 bases and J gave up 8 bases, with 12 bases separating them. The CDR3 has 13 residues. The chain's CDR3 is CASSLTLPGELFF. In DNA, the CDR3 is TGTGCCAGCAGCCTCACGCTTCCGGGGGAGCTGTTTTTT.

This clone appeared once. This chain uses TRBV27 with TRBJ2-7, with D hard to call. Germline CDR1 is MNHEY and CDR2 is SMNVEV (reference sequence). V lost 6 bases, J lost 0 bases, and 12 bases lay in between. The CDR3 sequence is 14 residues long. Here the CDR3 DNA reads TGTGCCAGCAGACCAACTTGGAGCTCCTACGAGCAGTACTTC. This gives the protein CASRPTWSSYEQYF.

This sequence joins TRBV7-2 and TRBJ1-5; D might be TRBD1 (6 bases). The CDR3 spans 15 residues. Trimming removed 2 bases at V and 3 bases at J, with 11 bases between. Germline V gene sequence: CDR1 SGHTA, CDR2 FQGNSA. CDR3 protein: CASSLFAGANQPQHF. CDR3 in DNA: TGTGCCAGCAGCTTATTCGCAGGGGCCAATCAGCCCCAGCATTTT.

This clone appeared a single time. This chain uses TRBV5-4 with TRBJ2-3, with 9 bases matching TRBD1. Trimming at V came to 3 bases and at J to 4 bases, leaving 6 bases not matched to a gene. CDR1 and CDR2 (germline): SGHNT, YYREEE (reference sequence). CDR3 length: 15 amino acids. The CDR3 sequence: CASSWTQGAADTQYF. CDR3 DNA sequence: TGTGCCAGCAGCTGGACACAGGGGGCGGCAGATACGCAGTATTTT.

The J gene is TRBJ2-1, the V gene TRBV5-1, with a tentative D call TRBD1 (5 bases). The germline V gene encodes CDR1 SGHRS and CDR2 YFSETQ. This CDR3 is 16 amino acids long. V gave up 0 bases and J gave up 0 bases, with 10 bases separating them. The CDR3 bases are TGCGCCAGCAGCTTGGGACAGACACTCTCCTACAATGAGCAGTTCTTC. Translation: CASSLGQTLSYNEQFF.

This chain links TRBV6-5 with TRBJ2-4; TRBD2 agrees at 10 bases. The CDR3 is made up of 15 amino acids. Germline V gene data show CDR1 as MNHEY and CDR2 as SVGAGI. Unmatched junction bases numbered 7, after V lost 8 bases and J lost 3 bases. The CDR3 sequence is CASQAGGLGKNIQYF. Here the CDR3 DNA reads TGTGCCAGCCAAGCGGGGGGGCTGGGCAAAAACATTCAGTACTTC.

J is TRBJ2-3 and V is TRBV6-4; the D gene is possibly TRBD1 (6 bases). CDR1 and CDR2 (germline): MRHNA, SNTAGT. Trimming left V 6 bases short and J 0 bases short, with 13 bases between. The CDR3 runs to 15 residues. CDR3 sequence (DNA): TGTGCCAGCAGCCAGGGACATCCTAGCACAGATACGCAGTATTTT. This translates into CASSQGHPSTDTQYF.

This chain links TRBV4-3 with TRBJ2-7; no clear D. Looked up from germline, CDR1 is LGHNA and CDR2 is YSLEER. This CDR3 spans 15 amino acids. The V end lost 0 bases, the J end lost 2 bases, and 11 bases lay between the germline ends. CDR3 DNA: TGCGCCAGCAGCCAAGAACTGCATGGCACCTACGAGCAGTACTTC. As protein: CASSQELHGTYEQYF.

V gene TRBV6-6 combines with J gene TRBJ2-7; the match to TRBD2 covers 14 bases. V lost 6 bases, J lost 3 bases, and 1 base stayed unmatched. This CDR3 has 14 amino acids. Per germline, CDR1 MNHNY and CDR2 SVGAGI (reference sequence). The CDR3 sequence: CASRGTSGGYEQYF. The CDR3 nucleotides are TGTGCCAGCAGGGGGACTAGCGGGGGCTACGAGCAGTACTTC.

The CDR3, as DNA: TGTGCCAGCGGGAAGGGGGGGCTTGAGTCACCCCTCCACTTT. Protein sequence: CASGKGGLESPLHF. This rearrangement joins TRBV7-2 to TRBJ1-6; tentative D call: TRBD1 (6 bases). This CDR3 spans 14 amino acids. CDR1 SGHTA and CDR2 FQGNSA come from the germline V gene. Deletions cut 8 bases from V and 10 bases from J, with 18 bases between.